This section outlines one T cell receptor beta chain sequence together with its context. Its antigen is currently unknown. At the DNA level, this CDR3 is encoded by other sequences in the same sample as well. This entry belongs to a study of shared clonotypes between healthy human individuals. Overall study findings and caveats: On the whole, naive subsets had larger estimated richness than memory subsets had. Rarefaction showed that sequencing of sorted subsets was incomplete (despite large depth).

V was shortened by 2 bases and J by 8 bases, with 9 bases between the two germline ends. Per germline, CDR1 MDHEN and CDR2 SYDVKM. The CDR3 extends over 12 amino acids. Some clones are missing from TCRdb's copy, which holds only in-frame ones; the method was immunoSEQ multiplex PCR. The sample lists roughly 2.2 million clones, 80% to 95% seen once, with about 0.41% in the top ten. Sequenced sample: naive CD4+ T cells from PBMCs. Subset given: CD45RA+ positively selected. This chain uses TRBV28 with TRBJ1-2; no clear D gene. The origin of this receptor is a man aged 18 to 29 in good health. Some clones in this sample may be carry-over from other donors' samples. The CDR3 protein is CASSLVTWGYTF. CDR3 coding DNA: TGTGCCAGCAGTTTAGTCACCTGGGGCTACACCTTC.